This T cell receptor beta chain came from a study of T cell repertoires in cytomegalovirus infection. In the study overall: CMV infection and matching HLA type were both indicated by public TCR beta signatures.

Looked up from germline, CDR1 is LGHNA and CDR2 is YNFKEQ. V was cut by 0 bases and J by 0 bases, with 6 bases left in between. The length of the CDR3 is 16 residues. MiXCR was run by TCRdb on the reads, yielding one entry per CDR3 protein. The repertoire has almost 500,000 distinct CDR3 sequences, approximately 11% of them found once; the top ten carry roughly 10%. Study-wide results and caveats: Cumulated frequencies of public TCR beta families served to identify carriers of CMV plus the relevant HLA. Within the response measured ex vivo, HLA-C-restricted CMV-specific TCR beta clonotypes were dominant.

This clonotype appeared many times. Its target is not known. The source is a human donor in good health (CMV status not recorded). Some clones in this sample may be carry-over from other donors' samples. Sequencing used PBMCs. The V and J genes are TRBV4-2 and TRBJ2-6; perhaps TRBD1 as D (5 bases). The CDR3 is CASSQDGASGANVLTF. Here the CDR3 DNA reads TGTGCCAGCAGCCAAGATGGGGCCTCTGGGGCCAACGTCCTGACTTTC.